Here is one T cell receptor beta chain with its context. Its specificity is not known. These data originate in a study of cytomegalovirus exposure and HLA in healthy donors. 60 Vbeta and 13 Jbeta primers were used in PCR. TCRdb keeps only in-frame clones here, not all; method: immunoSEQ multiplex PCR. Of under 200,000 clones in the sample, more than 75% are singletons; the top ten hold more than 0.9%. Regarding the study as a whole: Cytomegalovirus association was listed for approximately 160 TCR beta chains.

The CDR3 has 13 residues. Trimming took 0 bases from V and 0 from J, leaving 4 bases between them. The germline V gene encodes CDR1 GTSNPN and CDR2 SVGIG (reference sequence). The chain links TRBV30 to TRBJ2-3; D remains unclear. The sample taken for sequencing was PBMCs. This clonotype originated in a girl aged 2 to 10 in good health and CMV-seropositive. DNA of the CDR3: TGTGCCTGGAGTGTACAAAGCACAGATACGCAGTATTTT. Its translation: CAWSVQSTDTQYF.